This T cell receptor beta chain was observed in a study of Ad26.COV2.S vaccination and SARS-CoV-2 variants. Turning to the study itself: The trial was COV1001 and the donor's arm was Ad26.COV2.S.

Details on this clone: The antigen is not known.

The repertoire was sequenced with immunoSEQ multiplex PCR; TCRdb's copy has only in-frame clones and lacks some. The data contain a few hundred thousand clones, more than 75% of them seen just once; the ten biggest clones take up around 3.5%. Study results and caveats: Assessments of TCR breadth and depth may have underestimated the total T cell responses. Breadth measured for non-spike TCRs was similar across vaccine and placebo recipients. The authors reported substantial breadth in spike-specific CD8+ and CD4+ T cell responses after vaccination.

Treatment meaning: roughly 19 received Ad26.COV2.S at low or high dose, single or two shots; 5 received placebo; per-sample allocation not given. Samples came from day 63 after the first vaccine or placebo injection. Sample: peripheral blood, taken in a trial of Ad26.COV2.S vaccine versus placebo. The sequence was collected from a person aged 18-65 years who received the Ad26.COV2.S COVID-19 vaccine or a placebo.

Here the CDR3 DNA reads TGCGCCAGCAGCCAGGTCAGGGGGAACTTTTATGGCTACACCTTC. This encodes CASSQVRGNFYGYTF. The gene calls are TRBV4-1 and TRBJ1-2; TRBD1 matches 7 bases. Unmatched junction bases numbered 9, after V lost 3 bases and J lost 5 bases. CDR1 and CDR2 (germline): MGHRA, YSYEKL. There are 15 residues in the CDR3.